The source of this TCR beta chain is a study of T cell clonotyping in hematopoietic cell transplantation. Blood collection times were about day -28 and days 30, 100, 180 posttransplant. In its sample, this clone is large. Its target is unknown. Clones were read by immunoSEQ multiplex PCR, and TCRdb kept only the in-frame ones, dropping some. The table records about 3,100 clones, about 59% of them present only once. Study-level findings and limits: CD4 and CD8 repertoire contributions could not be separated without sorting.

V was cut by 3 bases and J by 5 bases, with 12 bases left in between. The CDR3 covers 15 residues. Germline CDR1 SGHNT, CDR2 YYREEE (reference sequence). The sample here was peripheral blood mononuclear cells, taken 30 days after allogeneic stem cell transplant. The V gene is TRBV5-4, the J gene TRBJ1-6; possibly TRBD1 for D (6 bases). The clonotype originates from a female patient in her 30s who had an allogeneic stem cell transplant, so T cells may come from the graft donor. Some clones in this sample may be carry-over from other donors' samples. The DNA of the CDR3 is TGTGCCAGCAGCTGGGACATAGAAAATAATTCACCCCTCCACTTT. The encoded protein is CASSWDIENNSPLHF.